This T cell receptor (beta chain) was observed in a study of blood T cell repertoires in COVID-19. Original processing methods: By means of reference gene primer amplification, nucleated cell counts were estimated. Method: immunoSEQ multiplex PCR; TCRdb's copy keeps in-frame clones and lacks some. V and J calls and clone size come straight from that table; D and trimming were deduced from the DNA. Of 55,000 to 70,000 clones in the sample, about 79% are singletons; the top ten hold nearly 5%. CDR1 is MNHEY, CDR2 SMNVEV, per germline (reference sequence). The CDR3 length is 12 residues. V lost 5 bases, J lost 4 bases, and 9 bases lay in between.

What was sequenced was peripheral blood. The TCR was taken from a human donor in a cohort sampled during active COVID-19. The chain employs TRBV27 and TRBJ2-7; the D gene is possibly TRBD1 (6 bases). CDR3 sequence: CASSRTAYEQYF. In DNA, the CDR3 is TGTGCCAGCAGTCGGACAGCGTACGAGCAGTACTTC.